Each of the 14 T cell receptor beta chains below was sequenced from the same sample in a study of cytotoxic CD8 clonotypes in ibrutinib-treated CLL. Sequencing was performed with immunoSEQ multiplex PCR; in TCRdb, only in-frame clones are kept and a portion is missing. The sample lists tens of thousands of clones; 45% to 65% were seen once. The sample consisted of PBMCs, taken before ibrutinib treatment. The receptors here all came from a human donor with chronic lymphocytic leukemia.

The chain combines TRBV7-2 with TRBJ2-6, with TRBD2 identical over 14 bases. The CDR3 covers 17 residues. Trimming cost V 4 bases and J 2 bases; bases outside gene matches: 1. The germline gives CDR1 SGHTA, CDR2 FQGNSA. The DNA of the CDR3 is TGTGCCAGCAGCTCGACTAGCGGGGGGGCTGGGGCCAACGTCCTGACTTTC. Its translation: CASSSTSGGAGANVLTF.

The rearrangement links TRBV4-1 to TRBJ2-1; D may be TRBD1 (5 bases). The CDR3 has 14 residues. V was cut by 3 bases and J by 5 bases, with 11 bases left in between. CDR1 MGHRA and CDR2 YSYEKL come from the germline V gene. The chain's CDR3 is CASSQFRTNNEQFF. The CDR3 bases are TGCGCCAGCAGCCAGTTTAGGACAAACAATGAGCAGTTCTTC.

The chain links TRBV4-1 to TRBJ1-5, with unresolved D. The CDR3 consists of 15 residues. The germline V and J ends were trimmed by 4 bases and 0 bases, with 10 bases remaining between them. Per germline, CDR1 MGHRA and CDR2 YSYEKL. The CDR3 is CASSPTGHSNQPQHF. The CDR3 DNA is TGCGCCAGCAGCCCTACGGGCCATAGCAATCAGCCCCAGCATTTT.

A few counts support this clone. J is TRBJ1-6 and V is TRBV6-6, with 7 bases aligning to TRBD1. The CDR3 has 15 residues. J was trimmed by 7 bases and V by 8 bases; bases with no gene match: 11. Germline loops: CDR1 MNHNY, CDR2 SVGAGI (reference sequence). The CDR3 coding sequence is TGTGCCAGCGGGAAGCCGGGACAGATAAATTCACCCCTCCACTTT. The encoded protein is CASGKPGQINSPLHF.

The CDR3 coding sequence is TGCGCCAGCAGCCAAGCCCCGGGGGGCGGAGGACGCAAAGGTAATGAGCAGTTCTTC. It codes for CASSQAPGGGGRKGNEQFF. The chain is built from TRBV4-1 and TRBJ2-1; perhaps TRBD2 as D (7 bases). The germline V gene has CDR1 MGHRA and CDR2 YSYEKL. The CDR3 is 19 residues long. Trimming took off 1 base at V and 7 bases at J, with 26 bases between the two ends.

CDR3 bases: TGTGCCAGCAGCCGGACAGGGCTCCCCTACGAGCAGTACTTC. It is translated as CASSRTGLPYEQYF. The genes are TRBV14 and TRBJ2-7, with 8 bases that match TRBD1. The CDR3 has 14 residues. V was pared by 4 bases and J by 2 bases, with 4 bases of the junction left unmatched. Germline V gene lookup returns CDR1 SGHDN and CDR2 FVKESK.

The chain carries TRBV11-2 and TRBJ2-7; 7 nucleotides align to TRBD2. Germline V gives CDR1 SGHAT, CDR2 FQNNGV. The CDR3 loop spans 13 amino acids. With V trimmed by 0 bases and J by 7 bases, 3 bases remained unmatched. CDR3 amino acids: CASSLDAGDEQYF. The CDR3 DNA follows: TGTGCCAGCAGCTTAGACGCGGGGGATGAGCAGTACTTC.

This CDR3 is CASSPNRGTDTQYF. The CDR3 DNA is TGTGCCAGCAGTCCAAACAGGGGTACAGATACGCAGTATTTT. This rearrangement joins TRBV28 to TRBJ2-3, with TRBD1 matching over 7 bases. The CDR3 has 14 residues. Germline-derived CDR1 and CDR2 are MDHEN and SYDVKM. With V trimmed by 5 bases and J by 3 bases, 5 bases remained unmatched.

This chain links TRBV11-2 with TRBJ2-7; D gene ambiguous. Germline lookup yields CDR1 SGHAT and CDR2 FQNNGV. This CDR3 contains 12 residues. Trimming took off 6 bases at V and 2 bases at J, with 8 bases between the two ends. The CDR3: CASSPKAYEQYF. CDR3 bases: TGTGCCAGCAGTCCAAAGGCCTACGAGCAGTACTTC.

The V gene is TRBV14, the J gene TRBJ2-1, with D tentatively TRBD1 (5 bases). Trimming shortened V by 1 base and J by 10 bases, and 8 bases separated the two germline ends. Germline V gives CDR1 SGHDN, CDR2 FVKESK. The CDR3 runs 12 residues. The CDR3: CASSQGQTEQFF. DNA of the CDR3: TGTGCCAGCAGCCAAGGACAGACAGAGCAGTTCTTC. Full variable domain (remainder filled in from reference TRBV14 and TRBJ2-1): EAGVTQFPSHSVIEKGQTVTLRCDPISGHDNLYWYRRVMGKEIKFLLHFVKESKQDESGMPNNRFLAERTGGTYSTLKVQPAELEDSGVYFCASSQGQTEQFFGPGTRLTVL.

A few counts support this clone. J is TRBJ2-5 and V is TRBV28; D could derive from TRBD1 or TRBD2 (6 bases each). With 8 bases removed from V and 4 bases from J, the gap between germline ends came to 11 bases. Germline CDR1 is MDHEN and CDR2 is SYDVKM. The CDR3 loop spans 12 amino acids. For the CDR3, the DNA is TGTGCCAGCGGCGGAGGGGGAGAGACCCAGTACTTC. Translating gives CASGGGGETQYF.

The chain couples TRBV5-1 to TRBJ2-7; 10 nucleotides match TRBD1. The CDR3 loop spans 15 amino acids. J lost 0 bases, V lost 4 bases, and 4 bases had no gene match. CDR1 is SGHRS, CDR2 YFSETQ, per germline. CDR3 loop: CASSLGTGVSYEQYF. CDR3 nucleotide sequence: TGCGCCAGCAGCCTAGGGACAGGGGTCTCCTACGAGCAGTACTTC.

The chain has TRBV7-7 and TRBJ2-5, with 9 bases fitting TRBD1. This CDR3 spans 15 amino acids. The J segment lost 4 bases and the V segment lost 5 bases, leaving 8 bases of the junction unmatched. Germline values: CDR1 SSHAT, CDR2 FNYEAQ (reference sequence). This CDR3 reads CASSRGTGSGETQYF. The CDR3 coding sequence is TGTGCCAGCAGCAGAGGGACAGGGTCGGGAGAGACCCAGTACTTC. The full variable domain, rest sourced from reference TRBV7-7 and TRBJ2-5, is GAGVSQSPRYKVTKRGQDVTLRCDPISSHATLYWYQQALGQGPEFLTYFNYEAQPDKSGLPSDRFSAERPEGSISTLTIQRTEQRDSAMYRCASSRGTGSGETQYFGPGTRLLVL.

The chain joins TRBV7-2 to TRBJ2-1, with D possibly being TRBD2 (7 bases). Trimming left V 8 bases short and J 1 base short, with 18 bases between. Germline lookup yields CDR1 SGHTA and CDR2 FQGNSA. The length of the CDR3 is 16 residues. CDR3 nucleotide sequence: TGTGCCAGCCGAAAACAGGGAGGGGGGTCCTACAATGAGCAGTTCTTC. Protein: CASRKQGGGSYNEQFF. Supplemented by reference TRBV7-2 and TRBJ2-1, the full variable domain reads GAGVSQSPSNKVTEKGKDVELRCDPISGHTALYWYRQSLGQGLEFLIYFQGNSAPDKSGLPSDRFSAERTGGSVSTLTIQRTQQEDSAVYLCASRKQGGGSYNEQFFGPGTRLTVL.